This entry concerns a single T cell receptor (beta chain). No antigen is known for it. This sample was taken from a study of radiotherapy plus CTLA-4 blockade in lung cancer. Study-wide results and limits: TCR clones from tumors expanded in blood after radiotherapy plus ipilimumab. Response, reportedly, was best predicted by interferon-beta along with early blood T cell clone dynamics.

Germline lookup yields CDR1 SGHTA and CDR2 FQGNSA. This CDR3 has 14 residues. The V gene lost 5 bases and the J gene lost 7 bases, with 15 bases spanning the gap. With ipilimumab providing CTLA-4 blockade, focal radiation was administered to patients who had chemo-refractory metastatic non-small-cell lung cancer. The repertoire was sequenced with immunoSEQ multiplex PCR; TCRdb's copy has only in-frame clones and lacks some. The table lists under 95,000 clones, more than 60% of them singletons. The receptor was derived from a human donor with non-small cell lung cancer whose response to radiotherapy plus ipilimumab could not be evaluated. Some clones in this sample may be carry-over from other donors' samples. Here the sequenced sample was peripheral blood, taken from a patient treated with radiotherapy plus ipilimumab. This chain joins TRBV7-2 and TRBJ2-1, with TRBD2 as a possible D gene (6 bases). CDR3 sequence (DNA): TGTGCCAGCAGCCCTACGGGGGTTATGAATGAGCAGTTCTTC. This translates into CASSPTGVMNEQFF.